What follows are 32 T cell receptor beta chains derived from one specimen sequenced in a study of blood T cell repertoires in COVID-19. Produced via immunoSEQ multiplex PCR; TCRdb's table is partial and in-frame only. The sample has roughly 100,000 clones, about 85% seen once. The material sequenced was peripheral blood. Receptors originate from a human donor in a cohort sampled during active COVID-19.

This clone has more than one count but fewer than ten. V and J are TRBV7-8 and TRBJ2-7, with a tentative D call TRBD1 (5 bases). V was trimmed by 0 bases and J by 6 bases, leaving 12 bases between them. Germline V gives CDR1 SGHVS, CDR2 FQNEAQ. The CDR3 has 14 residues. CDR3 loop: CASSLAVRVAEQYF. The CDR3 bases are TGTGCCAGCAGCTTAGCAGTCAGGGTAGCCGAGCAGTACTTC.

The chain joins TRBV6-6 to TRBJ2-3, with 7 bases identical to TRBD1. With 5 bases clipped from V and 3 bases from J, the junction kept 5 bases outside the gene matches. The CDR3 runs 14 residues. Germline assignment: CDR1 MNHNY and CDR2 SVGAGI (reference sequence). The CDR3 coding sequence is TGTGCCAGCAGTCATCGACAGGGTACAGATACGCAGTATTTT. Translated, it gives CASSHRQGTDTQYF.

The gene calls are TRBV29-1 and TRBJ1-1, with TRBD1 as a possible D gene (5 bases). Trimming shortened V by 4 bases and J by 7 bases, and 13 bases separated the two germline ends. The CDR3 sequence is 12 residues long. The germline V gene has CDR1 SQVTM and CDR2 ANQGSEA. Here the CDR3 DNA reads TGCAGCGTTGCGGCAGGGAGGAGTGAAGCTTTCTTT. It specifies CSVAAGRSEAFF.

The rearrangement links TRBV6-5 to TRBJ1-6; perhaps TRBD1 as D (5 bases). The CDR3 length is 15 residues. The germline V and J ends were trimmed by 3 bases and 10 bases, with 16 bases remaining between them. Germline-derived CDR1 and CDR2 are MNHEY and SVGAGI. The CDR3 DNA reads TGTGCCAGCAGTTATTGGGGCAGTGTAGGATCACCCCTCCACTTT. This encodes CASSYWGSVGSPLHF.

The rearrangement uses TRBV19 and TRBJ2-3; 8 bases agree with TRBD2. CDR3 size: 15 residues. The germline V gene encodes CDR1 LNHDA and CDR2 SQIVND (reference sequence). J gave up 4 bases and V 2 bases, and 5 bases lay outside the gene matches. As DNA, the CDR3 is TGTGCCAGTAGTATAAAAGCGGGAGCGGCAGATACGCAGTATTTT. Translating it yields CASSIKAGAADTQYF.

The chain has TRBV4-3 and TRBJ1-3; D might be TRBD1 (6 bases). V gave up 3 bases and J gave up 0 bases, with 12 bases separating them. CDR1 is LGHNA, CDR2 YSLEER, per germline. This CDR3 region has 16 residues. DNA for the CDR3: TGCGCCAGCAGCCAGCTAACAGGGAGCTCTGGAAACACCATATATTTT. It codes for CASSQLTGSSGNTIYF.

The chain links TRBV5-6 to TRBJ1-1, with 9 bases matching TRBD1. V trimming: 1 base; J trimming: 3 bases; junction bases outside the gene matches: 4. Germline CDR1 SGHDT, CDR2 YYEEEE. This CDR3 spans 15 amino acids. The CDR3 DNA reads as TGTGCCAGCAGCTTGACAGGGGGCGAGCACACTGAAGCTTTCTTT. It translates to CASSLTGGEHTEAFF.

The J gene is TRBJ1-4, the V gene TRBV5-1; no definite D call. The CDR3 runs 14 residues. Per germline, CDR1 SGHRS and CDR2 YFSETQ. Trimming took 2 bases from V and 8 from J, leaving 13 bases between them. CDR3 sequence: CASSFFGDSEKLFF. The CDR3 DNA follows: TGCGCCAGCAGCTTTTTCGGAGATTCGGAAAAACTGTTTTTT.

The V call is TRBV3-1 (or the pseudogene TRBV3-2), the J call TRBJ2-1; 7 bases fit TRBD2. The germline CDR1 and CDR2 sequences are LGHDT and YNNKEL (reference sequence). Unmatched junction bases numbered 9, after V lost 5 bases and J lost 2 bases. The length of the CDR3 is 16 residues. DNA of the CDR3: TGTGCCAGCAGCTTAGATGAGGGAGGGACCTACAATGAGCAGTTCTTC. Encoded protein: CASSLDEGGTYNEQFF.

This chain uses TRBV11-2 with TRBJ2-7, with TRBD2 identical over 13 bases. This CDR3 has 17 amino acids. Trimming removed 3 bases from V and 2 bases from J; junction bases left unmatched: 7. The germline gives CDR1 SGHAT, CDR2 FQNNGV. Here the CDR3 DNA reads TGTGCCAGCAGCTTCACGACTAGCGGGGGGCGACCCTACGAGCAGTACTTC. It encodes CASSFTTSGGRPYEQYF.

The rearrangement joins TRBV28 to TRBJ1-2; possible D gene TRBD1, 5 bases. The V gene lost 3 bases and the J gene lost 8 bases, with 19 bases spanning the gap. The CDR3 consists of 15 residues. Germline V gene sequence: CDR1 MDHEN, CDR2 SYDVKM. This CDR3 reads CASSLGLDRTPGYTF. CDR3 DNA: TGTGCCAGCAGTTTGGGGCTCGATCGGACACCCGGCTACACCTTC.

This chain connects TRBV28 to TRBJ1-3; D is perhaps TRBD1 (5 bases). Germline V gene data show CDR1 as MDHEN and CDR2 as SYDVKM. The CDR3 totals 15 residues. V was pared by 4 bases and J by 2 bases, with 12 bases between. CDR3 nucleotide sequence: TGTGCCAGCAGTTCCCCGGACACTACTGGAAACACCATATATTTT. It encodes CASSSPDTTGNTIYF.

This clone has a single count. The V gene is TRBV3-1 (or the pseudogene TRBV3-2), the J gene TRBJ2-5, with TRBD2 identical over 9 bases. CDR1 and CDR2 (germline): LGHDT, YNNKEL (reference sequence). The CDR3 sequence is 17 residues long. The V segment lost 4 bases and the J segment 4 bases; nucleotides outside the gene matches: 13. The CDR3 here is CASSPAKVAGAGETQYF. For the CDR3, the DNA is TGTGCCAGCAGCCCAGCAAAGGTAGCGGGGGCCGGAGAGACCCAGTACTTC.

J is TRBJ1-2 and V is TRBV28; maybe TRBD1 (5 bases). V lost 5 bases and J lost 4, with 8 bases in between. This CDR3 spans 12 amino acids. The V gene's germline CDR1 is MDHEN and CDR2 SYDVKM. The CDR3, as DNA: TGTGCCAGCAGTCTGACAGTCTATGGCTACACCTTC. It is translated as CASSLTVYGYTF.

The chain carries TRBV7-3 and TRBJ2-1; 8 bases align to TRBD2. The CDR3 contains 15 residues. With V trimmed by 5 bases and J by 4 bases, 7 bases remained unmatched. Germline V CDR1 and CDR2: SGHTA, FQGTGA. The CDR3 is CASSHLAGLYNEQFF. In DNA, the CDR3 is TGTGCCAGCAGCCATCTAGCGGGCCTTTACAATGAGCAGTTCTTC. The whole variable domain, remainder taken from reference TRBV7-3 and TRBJ2-1, is GAGVSQTPSNKVTEKGKYVELRCDPISGHTALYWYRQSLGQGPEFLIYFQGTGAADDSGLPNDRFFAVRPEGSVSTLKIQRTERGDSAVYLCASSHLAGLYNEQFFGPGTRLTVL.

The genes are TRBV5-1 and TRBJ2-1; 10 bases are a match to TRBD2. Trimming cost V 1 base and J 3 bases; bases outside gene matches: 7. The CDR3 has 17 amino acids. Germline V CDR1 and CDR2: SGHRS, YFSETQ. DNA of the CDR3: TGCGCCAGCAGCTTGAATAAGGGACTAGCGAACTACAATGAGCAGTTCTTC. Its translation is CASSLNKGLANYNEQFF.

The chain is built from TRBV7-2 and TRBJ2-5; 7 nucleotides line up with TRBD2. The CDR3 contains 14 residues. Looked up from germline, CDR1 is SGHTA and CDR2 is FQGNSA. J gave up 9 bases and V 1 base, and 8 bases lay outside the gene matches. The CDR3 DNA reads as TGTGCCAGCAGCTTAGAGCGGGGAAGTGGGGCCCAGTACTTC. This gives the protein CASSLERGSGAQYF.

The J gene is TRBJ1-5, the V gene TRBV5-1, with 8 bases fitting TRBD1. CDR3 length equals 15 residues. CDR1 SGHRS and CDR2 YFSETQ come from the germline V gene. The V and J ends lost 4 bases and 1 base, in that order; junction bases with no gene match: 4. The CDR3 sequence is CASSPGGESNQPQHF. Written as DNA, the CDR3 is TGCGCCAGCAGCCCAGGGGGCGAGAGCAATCAGCCCCAGCATTTT.

The chain carries TRBV6-6 and TRBJ1-2; maybe TRBD1 (5 bases). This CDR3 has 14 residues. Germline values: CDR1 MNHNY, CDR2 SVGAGI (reference sequence). V lost 8 bases, J lost 5 bases, and 18 bases lay in between. The CDR3 loop is CASGLPGHEYGYTF. In nucleotides, the CDR3 is TGTGCCAGCGGCCTGCCCGGACATGAGTATGGCTACACCTTC.

The rearrangement joins TRBV5-5 to TRBJ1-1; 12 bases are a match to TRBD1. The germline V gene has CDR1 SGHKS and CDR2 YYEKEE (reference sequence). The V gene end was trimmed by 4 bases and the J gene end by 9 bases; junction bases not matched to a gene: 7. The CDR3 runs 14 residues. The DNA for the CDR3 is TGTGCCAGCAGCACGGGACAGGGGGCTTATAAAGCTTTCTTT. The encoded protein is CASSTGQGAYKAFF.

J is TRBJ1-5 and V is TRBV19; D gene uncertain. The germline gives CDR1 LNHDA, CDR2 SQIVND (reference sequence). The CDR3 contains 16 residues. V dropped 4 bases and J dropped 2 bases, with 15 bases sitting between them. The CDR3 DNA reads as TGTGCCAGTAGTACCGTCGGGTGGAGGGGCAATCAGCCCCAGCATTTT. This codes for CASSTVGWRGNQPQHF.

This chain links TRBV9 with TRBJ1-6; maybe TRBD1 (6 bases). From germline, CDR1 is SGDLS and CDR2 YYNGEE. This CDR3 comprises 16 residues. The germline V and J ends were trimmed by 0 bases and 4 bases, with 11 bases remaining between them. CDR3: CASSVDTGQYNSPLHF. Written as DNA, the CDR3 is TGTGCCAGCAGCGTAGATACCGGACAGTATAATTCACCCCTCCACTTT.

The rearrangement uses TRBV5-4 and TRBJ1-2, with D perhaps matching TRBD1 (6 bases). V lost 4 bases and J 6 bases, leaving 16 bases between the germline ends. Germline V CDR1 and CDR2: SGHNT, YYREEE (reference sequence). The CDR3 extends over 14 amino acids. CDR3 sequence (DNA): TGTGCCAGCAGCCGTGCGGTCAGGACAGATGGCTACACCTTC. It codes for CASSRAVRTDGYTF.

This clone has just a few counts. The V call is TRBV4-1, the J call TRBJ1-2; tentatively, D is TRBD1 (6 bases). V shed 3 bases and J shed 2 bases, with 13 bases lying between them. The CDR3 is 15 amino acids. Germline V gene lookup returns CDR1 MGHRA and CDR2 YSYEKL. In DNA form, the CDR3 reads TGCGCCAGCAGCCAGGCCCCTCAGGGGAACTATGGCTACACCTTC. Its protein product is CASSQAPQGNYGYTF.

This clone was counted a few times. The chain recombines TRBV7-2 with TRBJ2-7; TRBD1 aligns across 8 bases. The length of the CDR3 is 14 residues. The V and J ends lost 1 base and 6 bases, in that order; junction bases with no gene match: 5. CDR1 is SGHTA, CDR2 FQGNSA, per germline. The CDR3 DNA reads TGTGCCAGCAGCTTAGAGCGGACAGGGAGCGAGCAGTACTTC. Protein: CASSLERTGSEQYF.

V gene TRBV24-1 combines with J gene TRBJ2-1; 13 nucleotides align to TRBD2. V trimming: 4 bases; J trimming: 13 bases; junction bases outside the gene matches: 9. Germline lookup yields CDR1 KGHDR and CDR2 SFDVKD. The CDR3 extends over 15 amino acids. CDR3 sequence: CATSDWTSGGSLQFF. CDR3 DNA: TGTGCCACCAGTGACTGGACTAGCGGGGGCAGTTTACAGTTCTTC.

V and J are TRBV4-1 and TRBJ1-1; possibly TRBD1 for D (6 bases). Germline assignment: CDR1 MGHRA and CDR2 YSYEKL. The CDR3 has 14 residues. Trimming took 6 bases from V and 4 from J, leaving 15 bases between them. CDR3 in DNA: TGCGCCAGCAGTCTAAACAGGGTAAGCACTGAAGCTTTCTTT. Amino acid sequence: CASSLNRVSTEAFF.

This clone was picked up a small number of times. The CDR3, as DNA: TGCGCCAGCAGCCATGACAGGGATGGCTACACCTTC. This codes for CASSHDRDGYTF. The chain has TRBV4-1 and TRBJ1-2; 7 bases agree with TRBD1. V shed 3 bases and J 6 bases; nucleotides not matched to a gene: 1. Per germline, CDR1 MGHRA and CDR2 YSYEKL. This CDR3 comprises 12 residues.

The chain recombines TRBV29-1 with TRBJ2-7; TRBD1 matches at 9 bases. There are 14 residues in the CDR3. V lost 6 bases and J lost 6; bases outside the gene matches: 12. Germline V gene lookup returns CDR1 SQVTM and CDR2 ANQGSEA. Here the CDR3 reads CSVSKTGGLLEQYF. The CDR3 nucleotides read TGCAGCGTGAGTAAGACAGGGGGTCTTCTCGAGCAGTACTTC.

The CDR3 DNA is TGCGCCAGCAGCTTCGGGGGGCCGGGCAATGAGCAGTTCTTC. Translation gives CASSFGGPGNEQFF. The chain carries TRBV5-1 and TRBJ2-1; possible D gene TRBD2, 7 bases. V lost 2 bases to trimming and J lost 6 bases, with 12 bases between them. This CDR3 contains 14 residues. Germline CDR1 and CDR2: SGHRS and YFSETQ.

This clone occurred a few times. The genes are TRBV3-1 (or the pseudogene TRBV3-2) and TRBJ2-5; TRBD2 is a possible D gene (5 bases). V dropped 4 bases and J dropped 4 bases, with 10 bases sitting between them. The CDR3 runs to 13 residues. Germline lookup yields CDR1 LGHDT and CDR2 YNNKEL (reference sequence). In DNA, the CDR3 is TGTGCCAGCAGCCCTTACGAGGGAGAGACCCAGTACTTC. It is translated as CASSPYEGETQYF.

The chain is built from TRBV3-1 (or the pseudogene TRBV3-2) and TRBJ2-2; no clear D. V gave up 2 bases and J gave up 5 bases, with 15 bases separating them. This CDR3 has 16 residues. Germline values: CDR1 LGHDT, CDR2 YNNKEL (reference sequence). The CDR3 region is CASSQPTQTVTGELFF. CDR3 DNA sequence: TGTGCCAGCAGCCAACCCACTCAGACTGTGACCGGGGAGCTGTTTTTT.